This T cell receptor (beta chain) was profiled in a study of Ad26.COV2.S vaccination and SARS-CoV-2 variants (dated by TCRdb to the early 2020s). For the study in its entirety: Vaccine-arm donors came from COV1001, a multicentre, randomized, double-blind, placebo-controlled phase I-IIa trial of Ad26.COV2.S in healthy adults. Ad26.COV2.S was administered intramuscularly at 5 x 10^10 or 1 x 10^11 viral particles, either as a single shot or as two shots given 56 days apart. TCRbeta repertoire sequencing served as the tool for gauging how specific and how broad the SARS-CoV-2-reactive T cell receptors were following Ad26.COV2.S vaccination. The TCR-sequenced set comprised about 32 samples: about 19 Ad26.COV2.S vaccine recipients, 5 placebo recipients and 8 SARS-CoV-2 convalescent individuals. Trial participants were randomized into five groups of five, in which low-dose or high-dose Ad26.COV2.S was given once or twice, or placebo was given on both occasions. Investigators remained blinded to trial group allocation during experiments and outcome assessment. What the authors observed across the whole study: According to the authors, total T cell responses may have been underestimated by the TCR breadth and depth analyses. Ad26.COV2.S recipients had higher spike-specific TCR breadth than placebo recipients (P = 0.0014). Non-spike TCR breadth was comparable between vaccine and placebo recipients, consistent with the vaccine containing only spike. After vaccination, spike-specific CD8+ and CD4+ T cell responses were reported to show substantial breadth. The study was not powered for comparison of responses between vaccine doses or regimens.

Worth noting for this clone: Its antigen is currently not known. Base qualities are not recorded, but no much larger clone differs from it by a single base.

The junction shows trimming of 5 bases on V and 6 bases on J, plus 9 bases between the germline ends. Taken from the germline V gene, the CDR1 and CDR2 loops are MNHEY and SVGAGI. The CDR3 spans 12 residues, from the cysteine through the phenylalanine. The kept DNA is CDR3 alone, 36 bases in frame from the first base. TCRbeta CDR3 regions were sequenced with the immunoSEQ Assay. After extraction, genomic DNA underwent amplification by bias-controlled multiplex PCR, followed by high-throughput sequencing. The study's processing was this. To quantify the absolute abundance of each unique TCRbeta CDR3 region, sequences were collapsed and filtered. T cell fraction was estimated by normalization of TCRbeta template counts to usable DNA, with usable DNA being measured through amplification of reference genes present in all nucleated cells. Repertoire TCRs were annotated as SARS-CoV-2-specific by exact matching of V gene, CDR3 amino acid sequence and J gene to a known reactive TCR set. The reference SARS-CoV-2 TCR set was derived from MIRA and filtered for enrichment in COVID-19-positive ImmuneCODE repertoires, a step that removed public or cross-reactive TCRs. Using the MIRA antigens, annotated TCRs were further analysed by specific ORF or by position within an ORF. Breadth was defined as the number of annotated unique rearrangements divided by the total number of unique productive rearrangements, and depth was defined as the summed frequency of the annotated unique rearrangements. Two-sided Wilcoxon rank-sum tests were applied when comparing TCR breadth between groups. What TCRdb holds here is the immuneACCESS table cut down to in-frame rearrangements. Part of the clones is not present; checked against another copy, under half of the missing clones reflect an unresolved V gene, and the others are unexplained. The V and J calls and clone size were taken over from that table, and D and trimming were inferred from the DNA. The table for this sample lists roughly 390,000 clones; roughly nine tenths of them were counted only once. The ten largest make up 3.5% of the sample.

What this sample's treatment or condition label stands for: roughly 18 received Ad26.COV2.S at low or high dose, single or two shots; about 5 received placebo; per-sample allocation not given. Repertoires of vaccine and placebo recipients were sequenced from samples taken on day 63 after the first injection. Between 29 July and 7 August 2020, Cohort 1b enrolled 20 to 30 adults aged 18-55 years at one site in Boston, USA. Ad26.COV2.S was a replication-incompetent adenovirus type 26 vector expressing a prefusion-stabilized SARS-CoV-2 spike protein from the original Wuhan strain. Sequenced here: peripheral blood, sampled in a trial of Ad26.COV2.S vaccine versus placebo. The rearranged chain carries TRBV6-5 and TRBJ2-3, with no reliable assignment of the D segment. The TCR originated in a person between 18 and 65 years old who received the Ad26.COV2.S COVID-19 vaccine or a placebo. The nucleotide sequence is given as TGTGCCAGCAGTCAGAGTTCCGATACGCAGTATTTT. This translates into CASSQSSDTQYF.